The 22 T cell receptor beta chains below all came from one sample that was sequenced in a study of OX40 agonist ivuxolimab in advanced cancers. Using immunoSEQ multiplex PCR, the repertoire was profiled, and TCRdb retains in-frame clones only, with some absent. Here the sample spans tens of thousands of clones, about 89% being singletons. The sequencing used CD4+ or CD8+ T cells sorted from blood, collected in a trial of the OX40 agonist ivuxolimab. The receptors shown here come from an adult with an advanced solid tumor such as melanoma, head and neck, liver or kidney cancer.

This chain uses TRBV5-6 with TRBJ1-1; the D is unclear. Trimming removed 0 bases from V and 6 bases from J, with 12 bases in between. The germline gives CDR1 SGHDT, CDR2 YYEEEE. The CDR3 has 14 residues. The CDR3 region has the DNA TGTGCCAGCAGCTTGGGGACCCAAAGGGCTGAAGCTTTCTTT. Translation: CASSLGTQRAEAFF.

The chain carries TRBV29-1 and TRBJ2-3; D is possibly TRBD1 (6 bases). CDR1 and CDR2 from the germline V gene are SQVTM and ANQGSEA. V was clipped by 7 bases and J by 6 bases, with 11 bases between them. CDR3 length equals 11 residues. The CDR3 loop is CSAEGVDTQYF. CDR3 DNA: TGCAGCGCCGAGGGGGTTGATACGCAGTATTTT.

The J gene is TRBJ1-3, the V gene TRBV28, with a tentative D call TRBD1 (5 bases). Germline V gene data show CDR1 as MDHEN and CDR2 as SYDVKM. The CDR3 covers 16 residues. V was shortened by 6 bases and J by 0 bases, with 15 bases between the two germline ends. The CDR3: CASRQGTGSSGNTIYF. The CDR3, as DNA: TGTGCCAGCAGGCAAGGGACGGGGAGCTCTGGAAACACCATATATTTT.

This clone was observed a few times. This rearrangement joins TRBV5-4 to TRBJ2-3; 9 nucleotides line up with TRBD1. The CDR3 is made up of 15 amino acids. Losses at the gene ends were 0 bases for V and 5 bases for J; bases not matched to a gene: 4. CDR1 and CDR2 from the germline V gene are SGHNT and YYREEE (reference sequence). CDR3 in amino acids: CASSLDRGREDTQYF. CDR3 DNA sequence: TGTGCCAGCAGCTTGGACAGGGGGCGGGAAGATACGCAGTATTTT.

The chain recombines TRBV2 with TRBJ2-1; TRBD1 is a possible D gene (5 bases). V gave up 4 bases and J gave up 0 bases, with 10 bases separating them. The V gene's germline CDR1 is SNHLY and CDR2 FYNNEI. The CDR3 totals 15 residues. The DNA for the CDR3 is TGTGCCAGCAGTGGCGACAGAAGCTCCTACAATGAGCAGTTCTTC. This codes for CASSGDRSSYNEQFF.

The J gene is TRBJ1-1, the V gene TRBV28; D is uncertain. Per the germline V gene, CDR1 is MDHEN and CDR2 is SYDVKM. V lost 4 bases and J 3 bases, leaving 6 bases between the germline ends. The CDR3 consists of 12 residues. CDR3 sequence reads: CASSSIDTEAFF. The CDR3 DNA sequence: TGTGCCAGCAGTTCAATAGACACTGAAGCTTTCTTT.

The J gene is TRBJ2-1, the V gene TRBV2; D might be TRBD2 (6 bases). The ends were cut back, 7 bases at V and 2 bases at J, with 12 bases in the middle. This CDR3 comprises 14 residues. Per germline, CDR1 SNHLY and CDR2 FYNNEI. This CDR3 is CASTGSHTYNEQFF. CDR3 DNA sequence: TGTGCCAGCACCGGGAGCCACACCTACAATGAGCAGTTCTTC.

CDR3 loop: CASSPPTSGGTDTQYF. CDR3 in DNA: TGTGCCAGCTCACCACCAACTAGCGGGGGCACAGATACGCAGTATTTT. The chain recombines TRBV18 with TRBJ2-3, with 10 positions matching TRBD2. Looked up from germline, CDR1 is KGHSH and CDR2 is LQKENI. The V segment lost 0 bases and the J segment 1 base; nucleotides outside the gene matches: 1. The CDR3 consists of 16 residues.

CDR3 region: CASSYGGNRGLEAFF. For the CDR3, the DNA is TGTGCCAGCAGTTACGGCGGAAATCGGGGGCTTGAAGCTTTCTTT. The gene calls are TRBV6-6 and TRBJ1-1, with D possibly being TRBD1 (6 bases). Germline CDR1 reads MNHNY; CDR2 reads SVGAGI (reference sequence). The CDR3 is made up of 15 amino acids. The V end was cut by 2 bases, the J end by 7 bases, with 17 bases between.

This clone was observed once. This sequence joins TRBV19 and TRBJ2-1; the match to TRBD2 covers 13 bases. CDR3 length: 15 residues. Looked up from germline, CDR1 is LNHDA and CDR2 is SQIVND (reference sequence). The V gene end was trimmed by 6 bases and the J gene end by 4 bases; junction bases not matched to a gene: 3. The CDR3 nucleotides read TGTGCCAGTAGGATGGGACTAGCGGGGTACAATGAGCAGTTCTTC. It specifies CASRMGLAGYNEQFF.

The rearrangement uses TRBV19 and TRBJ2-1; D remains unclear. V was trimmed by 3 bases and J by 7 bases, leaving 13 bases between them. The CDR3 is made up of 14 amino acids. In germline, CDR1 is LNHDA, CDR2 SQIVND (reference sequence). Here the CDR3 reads CASSIRWLTNEQFF. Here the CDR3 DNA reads TGTGCCAGTAGTATCAGGTGGCTAACGAATGAGCAGTTCTTC.

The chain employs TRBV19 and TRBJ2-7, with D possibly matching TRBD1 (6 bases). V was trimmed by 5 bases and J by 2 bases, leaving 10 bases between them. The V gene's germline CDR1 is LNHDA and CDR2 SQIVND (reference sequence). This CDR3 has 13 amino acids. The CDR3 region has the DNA TGTGCCAGTAGTTCAGGACAGACCTACGAGCAGTACTTC. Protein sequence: CASSSGQTYEQYF.

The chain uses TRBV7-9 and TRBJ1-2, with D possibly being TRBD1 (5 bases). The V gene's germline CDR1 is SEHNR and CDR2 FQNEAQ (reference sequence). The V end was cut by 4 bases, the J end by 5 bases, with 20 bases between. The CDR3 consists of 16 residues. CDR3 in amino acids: CASSSSAQGFGYGYTF. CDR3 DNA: TGTGCCAGCAGCTCCTCGGCCCAGGGTTTTGGGTATGGCTACACCTTC.

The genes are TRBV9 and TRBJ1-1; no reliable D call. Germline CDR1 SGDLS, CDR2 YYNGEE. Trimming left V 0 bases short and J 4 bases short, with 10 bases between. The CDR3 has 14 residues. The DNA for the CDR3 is TGTGCCAGCAGCGTAGATCACGCTCTCACTGAAGCTTTCTTT. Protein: CASSVDHALTEAFF.

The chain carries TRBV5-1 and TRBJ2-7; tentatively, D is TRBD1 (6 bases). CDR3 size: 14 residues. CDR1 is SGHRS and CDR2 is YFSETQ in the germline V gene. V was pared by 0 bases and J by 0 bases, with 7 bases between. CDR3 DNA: TGCGCCAGCAGCTTGGTGGACAGCTCCTACGAGCAGTACTTC. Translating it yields CASSLVDSSYEQYF. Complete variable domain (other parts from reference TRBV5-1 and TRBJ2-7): KAGVTQTPRYLIKTRGQQVTLSCSPISGHRSVSWYQQTPGQGLQFLFEYFSETQRNKGNFPGRFSGRQFSNSRSEMNVSTLELGDSALYLCASSLVDSSYEQYFGPGTRLTVT.

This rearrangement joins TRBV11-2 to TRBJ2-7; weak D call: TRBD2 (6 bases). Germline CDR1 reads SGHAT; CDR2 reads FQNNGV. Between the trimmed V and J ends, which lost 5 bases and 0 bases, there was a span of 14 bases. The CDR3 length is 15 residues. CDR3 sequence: CASSARLEPSYEQYF. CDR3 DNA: TGTGCCAGCAGCGCCCGACTAGAGCCCTCCTACGAGCAGTACTTC.

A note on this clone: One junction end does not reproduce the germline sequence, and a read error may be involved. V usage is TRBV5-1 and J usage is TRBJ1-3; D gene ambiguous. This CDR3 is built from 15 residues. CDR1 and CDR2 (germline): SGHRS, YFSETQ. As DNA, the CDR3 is TGCGCCAGCAACTTGGGTGACCCCAATGGAAACACCATATATTTT. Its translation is CASNLGDPNGNTIYF.

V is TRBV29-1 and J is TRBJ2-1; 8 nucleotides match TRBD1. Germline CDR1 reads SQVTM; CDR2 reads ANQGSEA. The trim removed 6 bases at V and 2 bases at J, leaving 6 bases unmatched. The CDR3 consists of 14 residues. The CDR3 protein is CSVLDRATYNEQFF. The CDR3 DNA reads TGCAGCGTGTTGGACAGGGCAACCTACAATGAGCAGTTCTTC.

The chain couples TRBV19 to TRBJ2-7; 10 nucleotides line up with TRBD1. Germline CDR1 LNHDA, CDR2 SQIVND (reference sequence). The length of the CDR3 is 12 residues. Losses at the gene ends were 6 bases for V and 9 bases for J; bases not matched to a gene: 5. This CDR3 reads CASSDRGLRQYF. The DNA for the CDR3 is TGTGCCAGTAGCGACAGGGGGCTTCGGCAGTACTTC.

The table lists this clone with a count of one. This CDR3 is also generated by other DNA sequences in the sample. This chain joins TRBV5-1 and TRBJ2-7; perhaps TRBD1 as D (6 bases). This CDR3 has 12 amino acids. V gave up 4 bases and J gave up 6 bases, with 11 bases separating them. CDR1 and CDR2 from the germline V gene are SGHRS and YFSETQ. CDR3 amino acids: CASSLTGAEQYF. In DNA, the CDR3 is TGCGCCAGCAGCCTGACAGGCGCCGAGCAGTACTTC.

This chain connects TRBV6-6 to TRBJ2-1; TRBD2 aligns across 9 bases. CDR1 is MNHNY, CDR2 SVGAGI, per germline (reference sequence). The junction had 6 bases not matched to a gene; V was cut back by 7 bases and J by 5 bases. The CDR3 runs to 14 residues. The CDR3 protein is CASIHSGGNNEQFF. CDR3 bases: TGTGCCAGCATTCACAGCGGGGGGAACAATGAGCAGTTCTTC.

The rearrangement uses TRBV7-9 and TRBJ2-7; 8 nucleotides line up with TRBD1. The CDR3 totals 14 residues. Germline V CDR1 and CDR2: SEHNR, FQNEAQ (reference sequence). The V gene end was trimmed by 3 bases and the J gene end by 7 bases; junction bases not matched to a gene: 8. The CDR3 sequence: CASSFGQGAGEQYF. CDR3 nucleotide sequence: TGTGCCAGCAGCTTCGGTCAGGGGGCAGGAGAGCAGTACTTC.